A single sample gave rise to the 14 T cell receptor beta chains below, sequenced in a study of identifying expanded T cells in peripheral blood. Sequencing used immunoSEQ multiplex PCR; TCRdb keeps in-frame clones, though not all of them. This sample has around 130,000 clones, with approximately 86% found just once. Sequenced material: blood. The source is a person aged 18-70 years in good health.

On this clone itself: The junction does not match germline at one end; this may be a read error. This rearrangement joins TRBV27 to TRBJ2-7; D not resolved. CDR1 is MNHEY, CDR2 SMNVEV, per germline (reference sequence). The CDR3 extends over 14 amino acids. For the CDR3, the DNA is TGCACCACGTCCGCCTTACTCAATCCCTACGAGCAGTACTTC. It is translated as CTTSALLNPYEQYF.

This chain uses TRBV7-9 with TRBJ1-1; TRBD1 matches 8 bases. V dropped 2 bases and J dropped 5; count of bases not matched to a gene: 7. The CDR3 runs 15 residues. Germline values: CDR1 SEHNR, CDR2 FQNEAQ (reference sequence). The CDR3 coding sequence is TGTGCCAGCAGCTTAAGAACAGGGGGGGATACTGAAGCTTTCTTT. It is translated as CASSLRTGGDTEAFF.

The rearrangement joins TRBV28 to TRBJ2-7; 7 nucleotides match TRBD2. V lost 5 bases to trimming and J lost 1 base; unmatched junction nucleotides: 17. The germline V gene encodes CDR1 MDHEN and CDR2 SYDVKM. This CDR3 is built from 18 residues. The CDR3 loop is CASSVSWGGRVVSYEQYF. In DNA form, the CDR3 reads TGTGCCAGCAGTGTCTCCTGGGGGGGTCGGGTAGTTTCCTACGAGCAGTACTTC.

V gene TRBV7-9 combines with J gene TRBJ2-7, with 7 bases fitting TRBD1. This CDR3 has 12 residues. The V segment lost 5 bases and the J segment 5 bases; nucleotides outside the gene matches: 3. Germline V CDR1 and CDR2: SEHNR, FQNEAQ (reference sequence). CDR3 in amino acids: CASSPQGNEQYF. The CDR3 nucleotides read TGTGCCAGCAGCCCACAGGGGAACGAGCAGTACTTC.

The CDR3 sequence: CASSLETTDTQYF. CDR3 bases: TGTGCCAGCAGCTTAGAGACCACAGATACGCAGTATTTT. The J gene is TRBJ2-3, the V gene TRBV11-3; D is unresolved. V was pared by 0 bases and J by 2 bases, with 3 bases between. There are 13 residues in the CDR3. Germline lookup yields CDR1 SGHNT and CDR2 YENEEA.

The chain recombines TRBV9 with TRBJ2-3, with TRBD1 matching over 8 bases. V dropped 4 bases and J dropped 1; count of bases not matched to a gene: 8. The CDR3 contains 16 residues. Germline-derived CDR1 and CDR2 are SGDLS and YYNGEE. CDR3 in DNA: TGTGCCAGCAGCCCCCGACAGGGGTTGGGCACAGATACGCAGTATTTT. It yields the protein CASSPRQGLGTDTQYF.

The V and J genes are TRBV21-1 and TRBJ2-7; TRBD2 is the table's D call and was not checked against the DNA. TRBV21-1 is a known pseudogene. This CDR3 has 18 residues. CDR3 sequence (DNA): TGTGCCAGCATCATAGGGACTAGCGGGTCGGGGACAAACTACGAGCAGTACTTC. Translation gives CASIIGTSGSGTNYEQYF.

The chain joins TRBV7-9 to TRBJ2-3, with D perhaps given as TRBD1 or TRBD2 (5 bases each). Trimming stripped 3 bases from V and 0 bases from J, with 13 bases between. Per germline, CDR1 SEHNR and CDR2 FQNEAQ (reference sequence). The CDR3 covers 16 residues. The CDR3 DNA sequence: TGTGCCAGCAGCTTCGAACCGGGACGGAGCACAGATACGCAGTATTTT. Protein: CASSFEPGRSTDTQYF.

The chain joins TRBV5-1 to TRBJ2-3, with TRBD2 identical over 9 bases. With V trimmed by 4 bases and J by 2 bases, 8 bases remained unmatched. The CDR3 length is 16 residues. CDR1 is SGHRS, CDR2 YFSETQ, per germline. CDR3 in amino acids: CASSLTSSGVTDTQYF. CDR3 DNA sequence: TGCGCCAGCAGCCTCACTTCTAGCGGGGTCACAGATACGCAGTATTTT.

The genes are TRBV6-1 and TRBJ2-1, with 10 bases aligning to TRBD1. Germline assignment: CDR1 MNHNS and CDR2 SASEGT. Losses at the gene ends were 6 bases for V and 6 bases for J; bases not matched to a gene: 8. The CDR3 has 15 amino acids. CDR3 in DNA: TGTGCCAGCAGCGACAGGGGGCTACTACTCAATGAGCAGTTCTTC. It specifies CASSDRGLLLNEQFF.

The CDR3, as DNA: TGTGCCATCAGTGAAGTAGAAAATCAGCCCCAGCATTTT. Translation gives CAISEVENQPQHF. The V call is TRBV10-3, the J call TRBJ1-5; no clear D. Germline-derived CDR1 and CDR2 are ENHRY and SYGVKD. The CDR3 has 13 amino acids. Trimming cost V 3 bases and J 4 bases, with 7 bases left between them.

This chain connects TRBV2 to TRBJ2-3; D gene ambiguous. Trimming took 8 bases from V and 0 from J, leaving 6 bases between them. Germline CDR1 is SNHLY and CDR2 is FYNNEI. This CDR3 is built from 12 residues. The CDR3 reads CASEWSTDTQYF. DNA of the CDR3: TGTGCCAGCGAATGGAGCACAGATACGCAGTATTTT. The complete variable domain, with remaining parts taken from reference TRBV2 and TRBJ2-3, reads EPEVTQTPSHQVTQMGQEVILRCVPISNHLYFYWYRQILGQKVEFLVSFYNNEISEKSEIFDDQFSVERPDGSNFTLKIRSTKLEDSAMYFCASEWSTDTQYFGPGTRLTVL.

The chain joins TRBV5-1 to TRBJ2-1; D is perhaps TRBD1 or TRBD2 (5 bases each). Trimming took 0 bases from V and 6 from J, leaving 13 bases between them. The CDR3 covers 15 residues. Germline-derived CDR1 and CDR2 are SGHRS and YFSETQ. The CDR3 sequence is CASSLGGERGNEQFF. CDR3 bases: TGCGCCAGCAGCTTGGGAGGTGAGAGGGGCAATGAGCAGTTCTTC.

This chain links TRBV7-8 with TRBJ2-1; 12 bases fit TRBD2. Germline V gene sequence: CDR1 SGHVS, CDR2 FQNEAQ. With 5 bases clipped from V and 5 bases from J, the junction kept 7 bases outside the gene matches. The CDR3 covers 16 residues. The CDR3 loop reads CASSRILAGGNNEQFF. CDR3 coding DNA: TGTGCCAGCAGCCGAATACTAGCGGGGGGAAACAATGAGCAGTTCTTC.